This note documents a single T cell receptor (beta chain) sequence. The data are from a study of PD-L1 blockade in urothelial cancer. About the study: Samples of blood were analyzed 3 weeks (second dose) and 6 weeks after treatment start. T cells were recovered from blood samples at a median of roughly 150,000.

The CDR3 length is 14 residues. The V end lost 3 bases, the J end lost 0 bases, and 10 bases lay between the germline ends. Looked up from germline, CDR1 is SGHDT and CDR2 is YYEEEE. Templates that were synthetic TCR analogs were spiked into each PCR. TCRdb's copy holds only in-frame clones and misses some; the assay was immunoSEQ multiplex PCR. The repertoire consists of fewer than 75,000 clones, with approximately 87% occurring once and the leading ten covering around 4.8%. This sample's time point: pretreatment peripheral blood. Here the sequenced sample was PBMCs, taken around atezolizumab (anti-PD-L1) treatment. The receptor's source is a man in his 70s with urothelial cancer. V gene TRBV5-6 combines with J gene TRBJ2-7; a weak D match, TRBD1 (5 bases). DNA of the CDR3: TGTGCCAGCAGCTCAACAGGATCCTCCTACGAGCAGTACTTC. Encoded protein: CASSSTGSSYEQYF.